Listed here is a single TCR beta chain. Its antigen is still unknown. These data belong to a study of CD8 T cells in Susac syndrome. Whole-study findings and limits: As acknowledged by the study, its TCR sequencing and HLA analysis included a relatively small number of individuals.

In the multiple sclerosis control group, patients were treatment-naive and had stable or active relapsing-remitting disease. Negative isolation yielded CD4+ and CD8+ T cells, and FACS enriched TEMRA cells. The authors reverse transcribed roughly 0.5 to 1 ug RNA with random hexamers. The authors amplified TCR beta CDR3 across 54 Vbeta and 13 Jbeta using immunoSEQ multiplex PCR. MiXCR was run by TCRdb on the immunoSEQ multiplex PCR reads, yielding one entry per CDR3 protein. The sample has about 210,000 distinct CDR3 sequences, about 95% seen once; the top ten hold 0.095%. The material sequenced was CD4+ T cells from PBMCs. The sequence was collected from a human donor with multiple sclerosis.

DNA for the CDR3: TGTGCCAGCAGCTTCACAGGGGAAAGCTATGGCTACACCTTC. Protein sequence: CASSFTGESYGYTF. J is TRBJ1-2 and V is TRBV27, with 7 bases identical to TRBD1. The germline V gene encodes CDR1 MNHEY and CDR2 SMNVEV (reference sequence). The CDR3 extends over 14 amino acids. The trim removed 6 bases at V and 4 bases at J, leaving 8 bases unmatched.